This paragraph covers one T cell receptor (beta chain) sequence. This entry belongs to a study of technical replicates of blood from several donors. Data came from immunoSEQ multiplex PCR; TCRdb stores just in-frame clones and leaves some out. The repertoire has just over 95,000 clones, about 95% of them found once; the top ten carry less than 0.4%. This TCR came from a human donor in good health. The sequenced sample consisted of T cells isolated from PBMCs.

CDR3 region: CASSAWGGNTEAFF. CDR3 nucleotide sequence: TGTGCCAGCAGCGCCTGGGGGGGAAACACTGAAGCTTTCTTT. The rearrangement joins TRBV9 to TRBJ1-1; perhaps TRBD1 as D (5 bases). The length of the CDR3 is 14 residues. Per the germline V gene, CDR1 is SGDLS and CDR2 is YYNGEE. Trimming pared 3 bases from V and 2 bases from J, leaving 11 bases between.